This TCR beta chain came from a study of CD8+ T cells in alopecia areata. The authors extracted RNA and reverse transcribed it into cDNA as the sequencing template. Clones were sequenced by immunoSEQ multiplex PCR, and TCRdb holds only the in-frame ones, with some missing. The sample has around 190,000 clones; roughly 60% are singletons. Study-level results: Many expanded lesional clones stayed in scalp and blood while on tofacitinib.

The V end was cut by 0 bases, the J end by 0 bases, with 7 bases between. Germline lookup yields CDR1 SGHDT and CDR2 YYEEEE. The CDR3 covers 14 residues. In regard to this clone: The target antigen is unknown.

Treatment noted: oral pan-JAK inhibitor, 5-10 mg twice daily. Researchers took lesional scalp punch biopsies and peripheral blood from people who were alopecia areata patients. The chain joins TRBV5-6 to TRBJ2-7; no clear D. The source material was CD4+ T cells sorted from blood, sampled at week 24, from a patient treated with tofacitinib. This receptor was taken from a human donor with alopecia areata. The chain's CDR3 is CASSLDKSSYEQYF. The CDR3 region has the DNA TGTGCCAGCAGCTTGGATAAGAGCTCCTACGAGCAGTACTTC.